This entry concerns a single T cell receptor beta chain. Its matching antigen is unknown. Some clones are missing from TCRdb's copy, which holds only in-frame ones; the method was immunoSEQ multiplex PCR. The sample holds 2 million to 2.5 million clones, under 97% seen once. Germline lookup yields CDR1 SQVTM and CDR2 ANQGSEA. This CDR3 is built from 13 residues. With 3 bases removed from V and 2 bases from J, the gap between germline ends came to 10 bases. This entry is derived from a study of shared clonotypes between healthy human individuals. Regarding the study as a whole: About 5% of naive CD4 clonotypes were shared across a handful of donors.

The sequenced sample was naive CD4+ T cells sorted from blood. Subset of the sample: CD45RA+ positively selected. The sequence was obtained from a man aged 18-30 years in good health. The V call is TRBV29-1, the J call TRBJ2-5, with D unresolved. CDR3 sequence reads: CSVEYRTQETQYF. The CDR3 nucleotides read TGCAGCGTTGAGTACAGAACACAAGAGACCCAGTACTTC.